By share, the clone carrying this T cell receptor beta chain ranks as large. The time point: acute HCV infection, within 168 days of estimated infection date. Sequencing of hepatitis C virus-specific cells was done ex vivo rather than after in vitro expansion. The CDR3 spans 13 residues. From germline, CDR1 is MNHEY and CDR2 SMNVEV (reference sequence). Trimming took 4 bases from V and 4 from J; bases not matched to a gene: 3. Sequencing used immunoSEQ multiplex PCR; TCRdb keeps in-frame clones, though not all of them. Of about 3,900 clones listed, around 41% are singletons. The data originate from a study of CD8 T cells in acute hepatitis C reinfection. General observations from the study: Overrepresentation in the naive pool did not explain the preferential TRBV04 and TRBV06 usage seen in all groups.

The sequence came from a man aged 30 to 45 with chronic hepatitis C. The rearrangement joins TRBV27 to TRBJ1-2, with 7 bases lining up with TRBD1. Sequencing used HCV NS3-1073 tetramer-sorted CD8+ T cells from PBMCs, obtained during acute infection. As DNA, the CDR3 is TGTGCCAGCAGTTCAGGGGGGGGCTATGGCTACACCTTC. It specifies CASSSGGGYGYTF.